This paragraph reports one T cell receptor (beta chain). V lost 4 bases and J lost 4; bases outside the gene matches: 1. Per the germline V gene, CDR1 is SGHRS and CDR2 is YFSETQ. CDR3 size: 12 residues. This entry belongs to a study of blood T cell repertoires in COVID-19. Using immunoSEQ multiplex PCR, the repertoire was profiled, and TCRdb retains in-frame clones only, with some absent. The sample includes hundreds of thousands of clones, 75% to 90% seen only once; the top ten take roughly 1.6%. This chain connects TRBV5-1 to TRBJ1-2, with 7 nucleotides matching TRBD1. This sequence was found in a woman in her forties who had recovered from COVID-19. The sample was peripheral blood. The CDR3: CASSGDSYGYTF. The CDR3 DNA reads TGCGCCAGCAGCGGGGACAGCTATGGCTACACCTTC. Variable domain in full (rest from reference TRBV5-1 and TRBJ1-2): KAGVTQTPRYLIKTRGQQVTLSCSPISGHRSVSWYQQTPGQGLQFLFEYFSETQRNKGNFPGRFSGRQFSNSRSEMNVSTLELGDSALYLCASSGDSYGYTFGSGTRLTVV.